Below, one TCR beta chain is given with its context. Here immunoSEQ multiplex PCR was the method, and the copy in TCRdb shows in-frame clones only, minus some. This repertoire shows fewer than 70,000 clones, approximately 85% found once; its top ten account for roughly 2.9%. The data stem from a study of blood T cell repertoires in COVID-19. Unmatched junction bases numbered 2, after V lost 5 bases and J lost 2 bases. Germline V gene data show CDR1 as SGHTA and CDR2 as FQGNSA. The CDR3 is made up of 15 amino acids. Sequenced input: peripheral blood. The source is a man of 80 years or more with acute or convalescent COVID-19. The chain links TRBV7-2 to TRBJ1-3, with 11 bases aligning to TRBD1. This CDR3 reads CASSLGQGAGNTIYF. CDR3 DNA: TGTGCCAGCAGCCTGGGACAGGGGGCTGGAAACACCATATATTTT.